This entry is about one T cell receptor beta chain. Per the original methods: Scientists estimated how many nucleated cells there were by amplifying reference gene primers. Measured with immunoSEQ multiplex PCR; TCRdb has only the in-frame clones, and not every one. V, J and clone size are those of that table, while D and trimming were read from the DNA. Of fewer than 120,000 clones listed, 70% to 90% are singletons. This sample was included in a study of blood T cell repertoires in COVID-19. Across the study: Whether acute or convalescent, the COVID-19 samples came from the United States, Italy and Spain. T cells, B-cell-depleted T cells, or PBMCs supplied cDNA or gDNA.

In germline, CDR1 is SNHLY, CDR2 FYNNEI. Trimming pared 5 bases from V and 4 bases from J, leaving 16 bases between. CDR3 size: 15 residues. Sequencing input: peripheral blood. The sequence derives from a human donor in a cohort sampled during active COVID-19. The rearrangement joins TRBV2 to TRBJ2-3; D might be TRBD2 (6 bases). CDR3 nucleotides: TGTGCCAGCAGTAGGGGAGGAAGCATCCCAGATACGCAGTATTTT. Amino acid sequence: CASSRGGSIPDTQYF.